These T cell receptor beta chains were read from a single sample in a study of long-term antiretroviral therapy in people with HIV. The data were produced by immunoSEQ multiplex PCR, yet TCRdb's version contains in-frame clones alone and is incomplete. The sample has about 26,000 clones, around 86% seen once. The material was unsorted PBMCs, obtained 2.9 years after starting antiretroviral therapy. Every receptor here comes from a man over 45 with HIV. Both conserved end residues are part of each CDR3. Each record gives: CDR3 DNA, CDR3 protein, clone size, V gene, D gene, J gene. The D gene is left open where the match is weak. Not all rows give a size; the values are once, few, many and, for expanded clones, a class.

CDR3nt: TGCGCCAGCAGCTTAGGGACAGGGAAAGAGACCCAGTACTTC
CDR3aa: CASSLGTGKETQYF
abundance: NA
v_gene: TRBV5-1
d_gene: TRBD1
j_gene: TRBJ2-5

CDR3nt: TGTGCCAGCAGCTTAGACTTGGGAGGTGCTTTCTTT
CDR3aa: CASSLDLGGAFF
abundance: once
v_gene: TRBV7-2
d_gene: NA
j_gene: TRBJ1-1

CDR3nt: TGTGCCAGCAGTCCAGGGCTTCTCTATGGCTACACCTTC
CDR3aa: CASSPGLLYGYTF
abundance: NA
v_gene: TRBV7-2
d_gene: NA
j_gene: TRBJ1-2

CDR3nt: TGTGCCAGCAGTAGTGTCAACGAGAACACTGAAGCTTTCTTT
CDR3aa: CASSSVNENTEAFF
abundance: NA
v_gene: TRBV9
d_gene: NA
j_gene: TRBJ1-1

CDR3nt: TGTGCCAGCATGACTAGCGGGGGCTACGAGCAGTACTTC
CDR3aa: CASMTSGGYEQYF
abundance: once
v_gene: TRBV6-5
d_gene: TRBD2
j_gene: TRBJ2-7

CDR3nt: TGTGCCAGCACCCCGGCAGGCAGTAATAACTATGGCTACACCTTC
CDR3aa: CASTPAGSNNYGYTF
abundance: NA
v_gene: TRBV6-5
d_gene: NA
j_gene: TRBJ1-2

CDR3nt: TGTGCCAGCAGTTCCCAGGGGTTTGGAGAGACCCAGTACTTC
CDR3aa: CASSSQGFGETQYF
abundance: NA
v_gene: TRBV6-5
d_gene: NA
j_gene: TRBJ2-5

CDR3nt: TGCGCCAGCAGCCGCGGGACAGGGAGTGAGAATGAGCAGTTCTTC
CDR3aa: CASSRGTGSENEQFF
abundance: NA
v_gene: TRBV4-3
d_gene: TRBD1
j_gene: TRBJ2-1

CDR3nt: TGTGCCAGCAGCTTGGAGCGGGTTTACAATGAGCAGTTCTTC
CDR3aa: CASSLERVYNEQFF
abundance: NA
v_gene: TRBV7-8
d_gene: NA
j_gene: TRBJ2-1

CDR3nt: TGTGCCAGCAGCGAACAGGGGCTTGCCTACGAGCAGTACTTC
CDR3aa: CASSEQGLAYEQYF
abundance: NA
v_gene: TRBV9
d_gene: TRBD1
j_gene: TRBJ2-7

CDR3nt: TGTGCCAGCAGTAGCCTTCGTAGGCATCGGGATGGCTACACCTTC
CDR3aa: CASSSLRRHRDGYTF
abundance: NA
v_gene: TRBV6-5
d_gene: NA
j_gene: TRBJ1-2

CDR3nt: TGCAGTGCATCCGGAAGGGAGACCCAGTACTTC
CDR3aa: CSASGRETQYF
abundance: once
v_gene: TRBV20-1
d_gene: NA
j_gene: TRBJ2-5

CDR3nt: TGTGCCAGTACCTATGACCCTCGGCCCCGAGGAAACTATGGCTACACCTTC
CDR3aa: CASTYDPRPRGNYGYTF
abundance: NA
v_gene: TRBV19
d_gene: NA
j_gene: TRBJ1-2

CDR3nt: TGTGCCTGGAGTCGTCCCGATCGGGATTTCTACGAGCAGTACTTC
CDR3aa: CAWSRPDRDFYEQYF
abundance: NA
v_gene: TRBV30
d_gene: NA
j_gene: TRBJ2-7

CDR3nt: TGTGCCAGCAGTCTACTGGGAGCCAACCCAAATCAGCCCCAGCATTTT
CDR3aa: CASSLLGANPNQPQHF
abundance: few
v_gene: TRBV6-6
d_gene: NA
j_gene: TRBJ1-5

CDR3nt: TGTGCCAGCAGTTTATGGGGACAGGGCAATCAGCCCCAGCATTTT
CDR3aa: CASSLWGQGNQPQHF
abundance: NA
v_gene: TRBV28
d_gene: TRBD1
j_gene: TRBJ1-5

CDR3nt: TGTGCCAGCAGCTCCCCAACGAGGAGGGGAGCGCCTGGGGCCAACGTCCTGACTTTC
CDR3aa: CASSSPTRRGAPGANVLTF
abundance: NA
v_gene: TRBV11-2
d_gene: NA
j_gene: TRBJ2-6

CDR3nt: TGTGCCAGCAGCTTGGTCCGTCCGAACACTGAAGCTTTCTTT
CDR3aa: CASSLVRPNTEAFF
abundance: NA
v_gene: TRBV11-2
d_gene: NA
j_gene: TRBJ1-1

CDR3nt: TGTGCCAGCAGCTTATCAGATTCGGGGGCGAATTATGAAAAACTGTTTTTT
CDR3aa: CASSLSDSGANYEKLFF
abundance: once
v_gene: TRBV7-8
d_gene: NA
j_gene: TRBJ1-4

CDR3nt: TGTGCCAGCAGCCTAGGTGCCTCTGGAAACACCATATATTTT
CDR3aa: CASSLGASGNTIYF
abundance: few
v_gene: TRBV27
d_gene: NA
j_gene: TRBJ1-3

CDR3nt: TGTGCCAGCTCACCACCAGGGACTTCCTACGAGCAGTACTTC
CDR3aa: CASSPPGTSYEQYF
abundance: NA
v_gene: TRBV18
d_gene: NA
j_gene: TRBJ2-7

CDR3nt: TGTGCCAGCAGCTTAGGACAGCTCTACGAGCAGTACTTC
CDR3aa: CASSLGQLYEQYF
abundance: NA
v_gene: TRBV7-2
d_gene: NA
j_gene: TRBJ2-7

CDR3nt: TGTGCCAGCAGTTACGACCGGACAAACTATGGCTACACCTTC
CDR3aa: CASSYDRTNYGYTF
abundance: NA
v_gene: TRBV6-5
d_gene: NA
j_gene: TRBJ1-2

CDR3nt: TGTGCCAGCAGACCCCGGGACAGGCTCGAGCAGTACTTC
CDR3aa: CASRPRDRLEQYF
abundance: NA
v_gene: TRBV5-4
d_gene: TRBD1
j_gene: TRBJ2-7

CDR3nt: TGTGCCAGCAGGATACAGGGTAGTAATTCACCCCTCCACTTT
CDR3aa: CASRIQGSNSPLHF
abundance: NA
v_gene: TRBV7-9
d_gene: NA
j_gene: TRBJ1-6

CDR3nt: TGTGCCAGCAGCGCGGGACAGCGCGGGGACACTGAAGCTTTCTTT
CDR3aa: CASSAGQRGDTEAFF
abundance: NA
v_gene: TRBV9
d_gene: TRBD1
j_gene: TRBJ1-1

CDR3nt: TGCAGCGTTGGAATAGGGGGTCCCGATACGCAGTATTTT
CDR3aa: CSVGIGGPDTQYF
abundance: NA
v_gene: TRBV29-1
d_gene: NA
j_gene: TRBJ2-3

CDR3nt: TGCGCCAGCAGCCAAGATCACAACCCCTACTACGAGCAGTACTTC
CDR3aa: CASSQDHNPYYEQYF
abundance: NA
v_gene: TRBV4-3
d_gene: NA
j_gene: TRBJ2-7

CDR3nt: TGCGCCAGCAGCTTGGGGGGCCCAAACACTGAAGCTTTCTTT
CDR3aa: CASSLGGPNTEAFF
abundance: NA
v_gene: TRBV5-1
d_gene: NA
j_gene: TRBJ1-1

CDR3nt: TGTGCCAGCAGCGACAGAGACAGGCTGGGAGATACGCAGTATTTT
CDR3aa: CASSDRDRLGDTQYF
abundance: NA
v_gene: TRBV9
d_gene: NA
j_gene: TRBJ2-3

CDR3nt: TGCGCCAGCAGCCAAGGAAGGGACTATAGCAATCAGCCCCAGCATTTT
CDR3aa: CASSQGRDYSNQPQHF
abundance: NA
v_gene: TRBV4-1
d_gene: NA
j_gene: TRBJ1-5

CDR3nt: TGTGCCAGCAGCGTAGAGGGGTGGGGAGCCGGGGAGCTGTTTTTT
CDR3aa: CASSVEGWGAGELFF
abundance: few
v_gene: TRBV9
d_gene: NA
j_gene: TRBJ2-2

CDR3nt: TGTGCCAGCAGCTCCCGACAGGGGCGGGGGCCTAACTATGGCTACACCTTC
CDR3aa: CASSSRQGRGPNYGYTF
abundance: once
v_gene: TRBV5-4
d_gene: TRBD1
j_gene: TRBJ1-2

CDR3nt: TGTGCCAGCTCACCACGGCGGGGGGGATTTCAGTACTTC
CDR3aa: CASSPRRGGFQYF
abundance: NA
v_gene: TRBV18
d_gene: TRBD2
j_gene: TRBJ2-4

CDR3nt: TGTGCCAGCAGCACCGGGACAGGGGCAAAAGCCCCCTACGAGCAGTACTTC
CDR3aa: CASSTGTGAKAPYEQYF
abundance: NA
v_gene: TRBV7-2
d_gene: TRBD1
j_gene: TRBJ2-7

CDR3nt: TGTGCCAGCAGCTTGTATCCGCCGGAGAATTATAATTCACCCCTCCACTTT
CDR3aa: CASSLYPPENYNSPLHF
abundance: NA
v_gene: TRBV5-5
d_gene: NA
j_gene: TRBJ1-6

CDR3nt: TGTGCCTGGAGTGTACCCGGCAGGCCCCTCGAGGGCTACACCTTC
CDR3aa: CAWSVPGRPLEGYTF
abundance: NA
v_gene: TRBV30
d_gene: NA
j_gene: TRBJ1-2

CDR3nt: TGTGCCAGCAGCCCCAGACTAGCGGATTACAATGAGCAGTTCTTC
CDR3aa: CASSPRLADYNEQFF
abundance: NA
v_gene: TRBV5-4
d_gene: TRBD2
j_gene: TRBJ2-1

CDR3nt: TGTGCCAGCAGTCCGGGACAGGGTGTTGAAAAACTGTTTTTT
CDR3aa: CASSPGQGVEKLFF
abundance: once
v_gene: TRBV6-5
d_gene: TRBD1
j_gene: TRBJ1-4

CDR3nt: TGTGCCAGCAGTTTGGGGGGAGATCAGCCCCAGCATTTT
CDR3aa: CASSLGGDQPQHF
abundance: NA
v_gene: TRBV28
d_gene: NA
j_gene: TRBJ1-5

CDR3nt: TGTGCCAGCATTCGACAGGGGGCCGGAGCTTTCTTT
CDR3aa: CASIRQGAGAFF
abundance: NA
v_gene: TRBV6-1
d_gene: TRBD1
j_gene: TRBJ1-1

CDR3nt: TGTGCCAGCAGCTTAGCCGGCCTCCCCCTCTACGAGCAGTACTTC
CDR3aa: CASSLAGLPLYEQYF
abundance: NA
v_gene: TRBV7-8
d_gene: NA
j_gene: TRBJ2-7

CDR3nt: TGTGCCAGCAGCAGTCAGACAGGAGACACTGAAGCTTTCTTT
CDR3aa: CASSSQTGDTEAFF
abundance: NA
v_gene: TRBV5-7
d_gene: NA
j_gene: TRBJ1-1

CDR3nt: TGTGCCAGCAGCTCGTGGCCCCTCTATGGCTACACCTTC
CDR3aa: CASSSWPLYGYTF
abundance: NA
v_gene: TRBV11-2
d_gene: NA
j_gene: TRBJ1-2

CDR3nt: TGCGCCAGCAGCGATCAGGGAACGGTCACTGAAGCTTTCTTT
CDR3aa: CASSDQGTVTEAFF
abundance: NA
v_gene: TRBV5-1
d_gene: NA
j_gene: TRBJ1-1

CDR3nt: TGCGCCAGCAGTGATGCAGGGACCCGAGCCCCCTACAATGAAAAACTGTTTTTT
CDR3aa: CASSDAGTRAPYNEKLFF
abundance: once
v_gene: TRBV10-2
d_gene: NA
j_gene: TRBJ1-4

CDR3nt: TGTGCCAGCAGCCTCTCCTCGGGAGGGGCCAACGTCCTGACTTTC
CDR3aa: CASSLSSGGANVLTF
abundance: NA
v_gene: TRBV7-9
d_gene: NA
j_gene: TRBJ2-6

CDR3nt: TGTGCCAGCAGTATCTCCGGCTCGTATAACTATGGCTACACCTTC
CDR3aa: CASSISGSYNYGYTF
abundance: NA
v_gene: TRBV28
d_gene: NA
j_gene: TRBJ1-2

CDR3nt: TGCGCCAGCAGCTTGGGGCCGTACAACGATGAGCAGTTCTTC
CDR3aa: CASSLGPYNDEQFF
abundance: NA
v_gene: TRBV5-1
d_gene: NA
j_gene: TRBJ2-1

CDR3nt: TGCGCCAGCAGAAGCGGGGCCTACGAGCAGTACTTC
CDR3aa: CASRSGAYEQYF
abundance: NA
v_gene: TRBV5-1
d_gene: TRBD2
j_gene: TRBJ2-7

CDR3nt: TGTGCCAGCAGTCAGTACAGGGAGGGCAATCAGCCCCAGCATTTT
CDR3aa: CASSQYREGNQPQHF
abundance: NA
v_gene: TRBV2
d_gene: NA
j_gene: TRBJ1-5

CDR3nt: TGTGCCAGCAGCCAAGTCAGGGATCAAGAGACCCAGTACTTC
CDR3aa: CASSQVRDQETQYF
abundance: few
v_gene: TRBV14
d_gene: NA
j_gene: TRBJ2-5

CDR3nt: TGTGCCAGCAGTTTAAGGGTAGGTCTGAACACTGAAGCTTTCTTT
CDR3aa: CASSLRVGLNTEAFF
abundance: NA
v_gene: TRBV27
d_gene: NA
j_gene: TRBJ1-1

CDR3nt: TGTGCCAGCAGCTTAGACCAGGACATCTGGGGAGCAGATACGCAGTATTTT
CDR3aa: CASSLDQDIWGADTQYF
abundance: NA
v_gene: TRBV7-9
d_gene: NA
j_gene: TRBJ2-3

CDR3nt: TGCGCCAGCAGCTTGGAAGGACACCGGTACCAAGAGACCCAGTACTTC
CDR3aa: CASSLEGHRYQETQYF
abundance: NA
v_gene: TRBV5-1
d_gene: NA
j_gene: TRBJ2-5

CDR3nt: TGTGCCAGCAGCACCGACAGGGTTTCCTACGAGCAGTACTTC
CDR3aa: CASSTDRVSYEQYF
abundance: once
v_gene: TRBV11-1
d_gene: TRBD1
j_gene: TRBJ2-7

CDR3nt: TGTGCCATCAGTGAGCCCAGCGGGGCGAACACTGAAGCTTTCTTT
CDR3aa: CAISEPSGANTEAFF
abundance: NA
v_gene: TRBV10-3
d_gene: NA
j_gene: TRBJ1-1